Listed here is a single T cell receptor (beta chain). Its specificity is unknown. This sample is part of a study of T cells in Graves' hyperthyroidism and ophthalmopathy. Study-level findings and limits: In simple terms, a model built on 13 V-J features told ophthalmopathy apart from stable hyperthyroidism. Median prediction lead before ophthalmopathy onset was 6.5 months with the model.

RNA transcripts were the template for amplifying TCR beta CDR3 regions. A set of HTBI primers served as the primers for a first-round RT-PCR of the TCR CDR3. TCRdb recomputed calls from the multiplex PCR reads with MiXCR, one row per CDR3 protein. The repertoire consists of 700,000 to 950,000 distinct CDR3 sequences, with approximately 40% occurring once and the leading ten covering around 29%. The CDR3 has 18 amino acids. From germline, CDR1 is SGHVS and CDR2 FQNEAQ. Diagnosis of hyperthyroidism was new in patients aged 18 to 65, and its duration was under 2 months. Fresh peripheral blood, around 11 ml of it, supplied the PBMCs.

The specimen sequenced was blood. This chain connects TRBV7-8 to TRBJ1-2, with TRBD1 as a possible D gene (6 bases). This sequence was found in a middle-aged woman with Graves' hyperthyroidism. The CDR3 loop is CAQPADDRSSDSNYGYTF. Written as DNA, the CDR3 is TGTGCTCAGCCGGCCGACGACAGGTCCTCCGACTCGAACTATGGCTACACCTTC.